The 30 T cell receptor beta chains reported below all come from one sample, sequenced in a study of cytomegalovirus exposure and HLA in healthy donors. PCR was performed using 60 Vbeta and 13 Jbeta primers. TCRdb's copy holds only in-frame clones and misses some; the assay was immunoSEQ multiplex PCR. This sample has approximately 280,000 clones, with 70% to 90% found just once. The specimen sequenced was PBMCs. All receptors derive from a young woman in good health and CMV-seronegative.

In this sample, this clone turned up a few times. The chain recombines TRBV10-3 with TRBJ2-1; TRBD2 matches at 8 bases. J was trimmed by 7 bases and V by 6 bases; bases with no gene match: 11. CDR1 and CDR2 (germline): ENHRY, SYGVKD. The CDR3 totals 15 residues. The CDR3 nucleotides read TGTGCCATCAGCCTTCAAGCCGGGGGGGCGAATGAGCAGTTCTTC. Amino acids: CAISLQAGGANEQFF.

This clone was recorded only once. The gene calls are TRBV7-9 and TRBJ1-3; D is uncertain. Germline V gene sequence: CDR1 SEHNR, CDR2 FQNEAQ (reference sequence). CDR3 size: 14 residues. V was shortened by 6 bases and J by 9 bases, with 18 bases between the two germline ends. CDR3 in amino acids: CASSFREPVGTIYF. DNA of the CDR3: TGTGCCAGCAGTTTCCGGGAGCCAGTCGGCACCATATATTTT.

The chain is built from TRBV7-6 and TRBJ2-3; 11 nucleotides agree with TRBD2. Looked up from germline, CDR1 is SGHVS and CDR2 is FNYEAQ. V lost 5 bases to trimming and J lost 13 bases; unmatched junction nucleotides: 14. This CDR3 is 15 amino acids long. The CDR3 sequence: CASSPLLAGESYEYF. The CDR3 bases are TGTGCCAGCAGCCCTTTACTAGCGGGGGAGTCTTATGAGTATTTT.

This clone showed up just once. V gene TRBV29-1 combines with J gene TRBJ1-1; D is uncertain. The germline gives CDR1 SQVTM, CDR2 ANQGSEA. The ends were cut back, 6 bases at V and 3 bases at J, with 14 bases in the middle. This CDR3 is 13 amino acids long. The CDR3 spells CSVTGFRDTEAFF. The CDR3 nucleotides are TGCAGCGTCACCGGGTTTCGGGACACTGAAGCTTTCTTT.

Comments on this clone: The same CDR3 also results from other DNA sequences found in this sample. The V gene is TRBV5-1, the J gene TRBJ2-7, with 11 bases fitting TRBD1. V was clipped by 4 bases and J by 3 bases; unmatched bases: 3. Germline CDR1 and CDR2: SGHRS and YFSETQ. The CDR3 contains 14 residues. The CDR3 region is CASSGGQGGYEQYF. The DNA of the CDR3 is TGCGCCAGCAGCGGGGGACAGGGGGGCTACGAGCAGTACTTC.

V is TRBV10-2 and J is TRBJ1-1; D is possibly TRBD1 (6 bases). CDR1 and CDR2 from the germline V gene are WSHSY and SAAADI. Trimming removed 2 bases at V and 6 bases at J, with 7 bases between. CDR3 length: 12 amino acids. CDR3: CASSEGGPEAFF. The CDR3 bases are TGCGCCAGCAGTGAGGGGGGCCCTGAAGCTTTCTTT.

The chain joins TRBV30 to TRBJ2-2; TRBD2 agrees at 8 bases. CDR1 is GTSNPN, CDR2 SVGIG, per germline (reference sequence). Trimming removed 3 bases from V and 2 bases from J; junction bases left unmatched: 14. The CDR3 spans 18 residues. The CDR3 nucleotides are TGTGCCTGGAGGGCCCTCCTCCACGCGGGGGGCAACACCGGGGAGCTGTTTTTT. This encodes CAWRALLHAGGNTGELFF.

Only one count was recorded for this clone. The rearrangement uses TRBV6-1 and TRBJ2-2; maybe TRBD1 (6 bases). Deletions cut 6 bases from V and 5 bases from J, with 13 bases between. CDR1 and CDR2 (germline): MNHNS, SASEGT. This CDR3 spans 14 amino acids. The CDR3 region has the DNA TGTGCCAGCAGCGTCACAGGGAGAACCGGGGAGCTGTTTTTT. Its protein is CASSVTGRTGELFF.

The chain employs TRBV7-9 and TRBJ2-3, with 8 bases identical to TRBD2. Germline CDR1 is SEHNR and CDR2 is FQNEAQ (reference sequence). With 0 bases clipped from V and 3 bases from J, the junction kept 2 bases outside the gene matches. The CDR3 sequence is 15 residues long. CDR3 sequence reads: CASSLASGVTDTQYF. CDR3 bases: TGTGCCAGCAGCTTAGCTAGCGGGGTTACAGATACGCAGTATTTT.

CDR3 DNA: TGTGCCAGCAGAGGCGGGGAAGCTTTCTTT. It codes for CASRGGEAFF. The V call is TRBV2, the J call TRBJ1-1; the D is unclear. The CDR3 consists of 10 residues. Germline-derived CDR1 and CDR2 are SNHLY and FYNNEI. Trimming took 6 bases from V and 8 from J, leaving 7 bases between them. The variable domain in full, completed from reference TRBV2 and TRBJ1-1, reads EPEVTQTPSHQVTQMGQEVILRCVPISNHLYFYWYRQILGQKVEFLVSFYNNEISEKSEIFDDQFSVERPDGSNFTLKIRSTKLEDSAMYFCASRGGEAFFGQGTRLTVV.

The chain recombines TRBV5-4 with TRBJ2-2; a possible D gene is TRBD1 (6 bases). CDR1 SGHNT and CDR2 YYREEE come from the germline V gene (reference sequence). The V end was cut by 2 bases, the J end by 6 bases, with 20 bases between. The CDR3 has 17 residues. The chain's CDR3 is CASSFLVGTTPAGELFF. In nucleotides, the CDR3 is TGTGCCAGCAGCTTCTTGGTGGGGACAACACCAGCCGGGGAGCTGTTTTTT.

This chain uses TRBV5-4 with TRBJ2-7; D is possibly TRBD1 (6 bases). CDR3 length: 14 residues. Germline V gives CDR1 SGHNT, CDR2 YYREEE (reference sequence). The V end was cut by 1 base, the J end by 6 bases, with 14 bases between. The chain's CDR3 is CASSLRQGRGEQYF. The CDR3, as DNA: TGTGCCAGCAGCTTGAGGCAGGGGCGCGGCGAGCAGTACTTC.

The chain employs TRBV7-6 and TRBJ1-4; D is undetermined. This CDR3 spans 13 amino acids. In germline, CDR1 is SGHVS, CDR2 FNYEAQ. V was pared by 5 bases and J by 6 bases, with 10 bases between. This CDR3 is CASSPGLDEKLFF. The CDR3 DNA sequence: TGTGCCAGCAGCCCGGGGTTAGATGAAAAACTGTTTTTT.

The rearrangement uses TRBV9 and TRBJ1-2, with 7 bases identical to TRBD1. The CDR3 is 18 residues long. Germline V CDR1 and CDR2: SGDLS, YYNGEE. Unmatched junction bases numbered 16, after V lost 0 bases and J lost 5 bases. This CDR3 reads CASSVVGGTGRRGYGYTF. The CDR3 bases are TGTGCCAGCAGCGTAGTAGGGGGCACCGGTAGAAGGGGGTATGGCTACACCTTC.

There are a few counts of this clone. V and J are TRBV27 and TRBJ2-7; tentatively, D is TRBD1 (6 bases). The CDR3 covers 15 residues. The germline V gene encodes CDR1 MNHEY and CDR2 SMNVEV (reference sequence). V shed 2 bases and J shed 5 bases, with 16 bases lying between them. The CDR3 loop reads CASSLAAGAPHEQYF. The CDR3 DNA reads TGTGCCAGCAGTTTAGCGGCAGGGGCTCCCCACGAGCAGTACTTC.

CDR3 nucleotides: TGCAGCGTGGGGGGGGGACTCCAAGAGACCCAGTACTTC. This encodes CSVGGGLQETQYF. The rearrangement joins TRBV29-1 to TRBJ2-5; 7 nucleotides match TRBD2. CDR1 and CDR2 (germline): SQVTM, ANQGSEA. The CDR3 runs 13 residues. The J segment lost 1 base and the V segment lost 6 bases, leaving 5 bases of the junction unmatched.

The chain carries TRBV5-6 and TRBJ2-7, with D maybe TRBD1 (5 bases). CDR3 length equals 14 residues. Germline loops: CDR1 SGHDT, CDR2 YYEEEE. V lost 2 bases, J lost 2 bases, and 11 bases lay in between. The DNA of the CDR3 is TGTGCCAGCAGCTTCGGTAGGGGAACCTACGAGCAGTACTTC. This translates into CASSFGRGTYEQYF.

V is TRBV10-1 and J is TRBJ2-4, with D perhaps matching TRBD2 (6 bases). The V gene lost 0 bases and the J gene lost 13 bases, with 16 bases spanning the gap. The germline gives CDR1 WNHNN, CDR2 SYGVQD (reference sequence). The CDR3 has 14 amino acids. CDR3 nucleotides: TGCGCCAGCAGTGAGTCTGGAACGTACGGACTACAGTACTTC. This sequence encodes CASSESGTYGLQYF.

The chain carries TRBV6-1 and TRBJ1-2, with D possibly TRBD1 on 5 matching bases. V lost 6 bases and J 6 bases, leaving 17 bases between the germline ends. Germline V gene lookup returns CDR1 MNHNS and CDR2 SASEGT. CDR3 length equals 14 residues. The CDR3 DNA follows: TGTGCCAGCAGCCAAGGGGCCAGGGCCCATGGCTACACCTTC. This translates into CASSQGARAHGYTF.

The genes are TRBV15 and TRBJ1-2; D gene ambiguous. V was shortened by 3 bases and J by 2 bases, with 10 bases between the two germline ends. The CDR3 runs to 14 residues. The germline V gene encodes CDR1 LNHNV and CDR2 YYDKDF (reference sequence). The CDR3 loop is CATSRPPVNYGYTF. The CDR3 region has the DNA TGTGCCACCAGCAGGCCCCCGGTAAACTATGGCTACACCTTC.

The chain links TRBV15 to TRBJ1-3; weak D call: TRBD1 (6 bases). The V gene lost 3 bases and the J gene lost 8 bases, with 29 bases spanning the gap. The CDR3 consists of 19 residues. The germline CDR1 and CDR2 sequences are LNHNV and YYDKDF (reference sequence). For the CDR3, the DNA is TGTGCCACCAGCAGTCCCAGGATGGGTAAAGGGACAACCTGGGACACCATATATTTT. Translating gives CATSSPRMGKGTTWDTIYF.

V usage is TRBV4-2 and J usage is TRBJ1-2; possible D gene TRBD1, 5 bases. CDR1 LGHNA and CDR2 YNFKEQ come from the germline V gene. This CDR3 is 13 amino acids long. Trimming cost V 0 bases and J 8 bases, with 10 bases left between them. In DNA, the CDR3 is TGTGCCAGCAGCCAAGAACCGGAGGGGGGCTACACCTTC. Translating gives CASSQEPEGGYTF.

With respect to this clone: At one end, the junction sequence differs from germline, possibly due to a read error. The same CDR3 arises from other DNA sequences in this sample as well. The DNA of the CDR3 is TGTGCCAGCAGCCATGAACAGGGAGAGAAAGTGAATACTGAAGCTTTCTTT. Translating gives CASSHEQGEKVNTEAFF. V gene TRBV14 combines with J gene TRBJ1-1; maybe TRBD1 (6 bases). CDR3 length equals 17 residues. Germline V gives CDR1 SGHDN, CDR2 FVKESK.

The chain links TRBV21-1 to TRBJ2-7; the table assigns TRBD1, which was not confirmed against the DNA. TRBV21-1 is noted as a pseudogene. The CDR3 has 18 amino acids. The CDR3 spells CASGLGDRVSVSGYEQYF. Here the CDR3 DNA reads TGTGCCAGCGGACTGGGGGACAGGGTTAGTGTGTCGGGATACGAGCAGTACTTC.

Notes on this clone: One junction end disagrees with the germline gene, perhaps due to a read error. The chain is built from TRBV7-9 and TRBJ2-3; TRBD2 aligns across 7 bases. The CDR3 loop spans 17 amino acids. Germline loops: CDR1 SEHNR, CDR2 FQNEAQ (reference sequence). The CDR3: CSSSLGLRGDPPDTQYF. CDR3 sequence (DNA): TGTTCCAGCAGCTTAGGATTACGGGGGGACCCTCCGGATACGCAGTATTTT.

This clone was seen once. J is TRBJ2-2 and V is TRBV4-1; D may be TRBD2 (5 bases). The V gene lost 0 bases and the J gene lost 10 bases, with 18 bases spanning the gap. Per the germline V gene, CDR1 is MGHRA and CDR2 is YSYEKL. The CDR3 totals 16 residues. The CDR3 loop reads CASSQDLGTGYEELFF. The DNA of the CDR3 is TGCGCCAGCAGCCAAGATCTTGGAACGGGGTACGAGGAGCTGTTTTTT.

This clone has only one observation. The chain recombines TRBV30 with TRBJ1-3, with a tentative D call TRBD1 (6 bases). Trimming stripped 2 bases from V and 0 bases from J, with 8 bases between. Per the germline V gene, CDR1 is GTSNPN and CDR2 is SVGIG (reference sequence). The CDR3 runs to 14 residues. The CDR3 sequence: CAWSQGGSGNTIYF. The CDR3 coding sequence is TGTGCCTGGAGTCAAGGGGGCTCTGGAAACACCATATATTTT.

The rearrangement links TRBV6-1 to TRBJ1-6; D call uncertain. The CDR3 totals 15 residues. In germline, CDR1 is MNHNS, CDR2 SASEGT. With 2 bases removed from V and 6 bases from J, the gap between germline ends came to 11 bases. The CDR3 spells CASSETVEANSPLHF. The CDR3 coding sequence is TGTGCCAGCAGTGAAACGGTTGAGGCTAATTCACCCCTCCACTTT.

The chain joins TRBV7-2 to TRBJ2-1, with D maybe TRBD2 (6 bases). CDR1 is SGHTA, CDR2 FQGNSA, per germline. Trimming cost V 5 bases and J 0 bases, with 23 bases left between them. This CDR3 is built from 19 residues. CDR3 DNA: TGTGCCAGCAGCGTCCCCGCCCTGACTAGTCTCCTCTCCTACAATGAGCAGTTCTTC. It specifies CASSVPALTSLLSYNEQFF.

The J gene is TRBJ2-1, the V gene TRBV18, with unresolved D. V was trimmed by 2 bases and J by 8 bases, leaving 13 bases between them. The CDR3 covers 14 residues. Germline loops: CDR1 KGHSH, CDR2 LQKENI. CDR3 region: CASSPGLPQDEQFF. The CDR3 nucleotides are TGTGCCAGCTCACCAGGGCTCCCCCAAGATGAGCAGTTCTTC.